These T cell receptor beta chains were read from a single sample in a study of cytomegalovirus exposure and HLA in healthy donors. Assay used: immunoSEQ multiplex PCR; TCRdb lists only in-frame clones, some missing. The table records about 110,000 clones, around four fifths of them present only once. Input material: PBMCs. Receptors originate from a man between 50 and 59 years old in good health and CMV-seronegative. Both conserved end residues are part of each CDR3. D genes are given only for firm matches. Clone size is stated in some rows and not others, as once, few, many or a class when expanded.

d_gene	abundance	j_gene	v_gene	CDR3aa	CDR3nt
NA	NA	TRBJ2-5	TRBV5-1	CASSPRRRETQYF	TGCGCCAGCAGCCCCCGGAGAAGAGAGACCCAGTACTTC
NA	NA	TRBJ1-2	TRBV5-4	CASSYDTYGYTF	TGTGCCAGCAGCTATGACACCTATGGCTACACCTTC
TRBD1	once	TRBJ1-2	TRBV6-4	CARRDSSSYGYTF	TGTGCCCGGAGGGACAGCTCAAGCTATGGCTACACCTTC
TRBD1	NA	TRBJ1-1	TRBV18	CASSLGGTGRSTEAFF	TGTGCCAGCTCCCTCGGCGGGACAGGGAGAAGCACTGAAGCTTTCTTT
NA	NA	TRBJ2-2	TRBV4-1	CAIRGTGELFF	TGCGCCATAAGAGGGACCGGGGAGCTGTTTTTT
NA	NA	TRBJ1-2	TRBV2	CASSVSSDGYTF	TGTGCCAGCAGTGTTTCTTCCGATGGCTACACCTTC
NA	NA	TRBJ2-3	TRBV11-3	CASSPGLSTDTQYF	TGTGCCAGCAGCCCGGGGTTGAGCACAGATACGCAGTATTTT
NA	NA	TRBJ1-2	TRBV21-1	CASSKERDRAEGYTF	TGTGCCAGCAGCAAAGAGAGGGACAGGGCGGAAGGCTACACCTTC
TRBD1	NA	TRBJ2-2	TRBV19	CASTDRAGTGELFF	TGTGCCAGCACGGACAGGGCGGGCACCGGGGAGCTGTTTTTT
TRBD1	NA	TRBJ2-1	TRBV7-2	CASSWAGTGENEQFF	TGTGCCAGCAGCTGGGCCGGGACAGGGGAAAATGAGCAGTTCTTC
TRBD2	NA	TRBJ2-3	TRBV15	CATSRDGASGADTQYF	TGTGCCACCAGCAGAGACGGGGCTAGCGGGGCCGATACGCAGTATTTT
TRBD2	NA	TRBJ2-5	TRBV5-1	CASRGLAVETQYF	TGCGCCAGCAGGGGACTAGCGGTCGAGACCCAGTACTTC
NA	NA	TRBJ1-2	TRBV9	CASSVAGGNYGYTF	TGTGCCAGCAGCGTAGCGGGTGGTAACTATGGCTACACCTTC
NA	NA	TRBJ2-5	TRBV2	CASSDGGQETQYF	TGTGCCAGCAGCGACGGGGGACAGGAGACCCAGTACTTC
NA	NA	TRBJ1-4	TRBV10-2	CASSVAPSTAINEKLFF	TGCGCCAGCAGTGTGGCACCTTCGACAGCAATTAATGAAAAACTGTTTTTT
TRBD2	NA	TRBJ2-5	TRBV7-9	CASSFGTSGGLRETQYF	TGTGCCAGCAGCTTTGGGACTAGCGGGGGTCTACGAGAGACCCAGTACTTC
NA	NA	TRBJ1-1	TRBV29-1	CSVEEVRGAEAFF	TGCAGCGTTGAAGAGGTTCGGGGGGCTGAAGCTTTCTTT
TRBD2	NA	TRBJ2-1	TRBV7-6	CASSSQPSGVYNEQFF	TGTGCCAGCAGCTCCCAGCCGAGCGGGGTCTACAATGAGCAGTTCTTC
TRBD1	NA	TRBJ2-1	TRBV5-1	CASSVGQGRNEQFF	TGCGCCAGCAGCGTTGGACAGGGGCGCAATGAGCAGTTCTTC
NA	NA	TRBJ2-5	TRBV5-1	CASSLGWGEETQYF	TGCGCCAGCAGCTTGGGGTGGGGGGAAGAGACCCAGTACTTC
NA	NA	TRBJ1-1	TRBV11-3	CASSFDSNTEAFF	TGTGCCAGCAGCTTTGACAGCAACACTGAAGCTTTCTTT
NA	NA	TRBJ1-1	TRBV9	CASSHGTGRLRGGEAFF	TGTGCCAGCAGCCATGGGACGGGTCGTCTCCGGGGGGGTGAAGCTTTCTTT
NA	NA	TRBJ2-5	TRBV2	CASRDASGVYETQYF	TGTGCCAGCAGGGATGCTTCGGGGGTATACGAGACCCAGTACTTC
TRBD1	NA	TRBJ2-5	TRBV7-2	CASSPRTGKGAETQYF	TGTGCCAGCAGCCCGCGGACAGGGAAGGGTGCGGAGACCCAGTACTTC
NA	NA	TRBJ1-1	TRBV10-3	CAIKRGENTEAFF	TGTGCCATCAAGAGAGGTGAGAACACTGAAGCTTTCTTT
NA	once	TRBJ1-1	TRBV21-1	CASSINRPAVDEAFF	TGTGCCAGCAGCATAAACAGGCCGGCCGTGGATGAAGCTTTCTTT
TRBD2	NA	TRBJ2-5	TRBV5-1	CASSPTTSLQETQYF	TGCGCCAGCAGTCCTACGACTAGCCTCCAAGAGACCCAGTACTTC
NA	NA	TRBJ2-5	TRBV4-1	CASSQVGLQFQETQYF	TGCGCCAGCAGCCAAGTGGGACTTCAGTTTCAAGAGACCCAGTACTTC
TRBD1	NA	TRBJ2-7	TRBV4-1	CASSQFFSPGQTSYEQYF	TGCGCCAGCAGCCAGTTCTTTTCTCCGGGACAGACCTCCTACGAGCAGTACTTC
NA	NA	TRBJ1-5	TRBV28	CASSLSGQLNQPQHF	TGTGCCAGCAGTTTAAGTGGACAGCTCAATCAGCCCCAGCATTTT
NA	few	TRBJ1-1	TRBV4-1	CASSQVMPGTEAFF	TGCGCCAGCAGCCAAGTCATGCCGGGTACGGAAGCTTTCTTT
TRBD2	NA	TRBJ2-1	TRBV30	CAWSAGTSGGYEQFF	TGTGCCTGGAGTGCTGGGACTAGCGGGGGTTATGAGCAGTTCTTC
NA	NA	TRBJ2-2	TRBV7-6	CASSLAQAGELFF	TGTGCCAGCAGCTTAGCGCAGGCCGGGGAGCTGTTTTTT
NA	NA	TRBJ2-2	TRBV11-2	CASSLTPGPHTGELFF	TGTGCCAGCAGCTTAACTCCAGGTCCACACACCGGGGAGCTGTTTTTT
NA	NA	TRBJ1-2	TRBV19	CASRDQGSNYGYTF	TGTGCCAGTAGAGACCAGGGTTCTAACTATGGCTACACCTTC
TRBD2	NA	TRBJ2-1	TRBV28	CASSPALGTSGNNEQFF	TGTGCCAGCAGTCCTGCTCTCGGGACTAGCGGAAACAATGAGCAGTTCTTC
TRBD1	NA	TRBJ2-7	TRBV5-6	CASSQLTGPYEQYF	TGTGCCAGCAGCCAGCTGACAGGGCCCTACGAGCAGTACTTC
NA	NA	TRBJ1-5	TRBV28	CASSLQGRSNQPQHF	TGTGCCAGCAGTTTACAGGGGCGAAGCAATCAGCCCCAGCATTTT
TRBD1	once	TRBJ2-2	TRBV5-3	CARSLWQGAAGELFF	TGTGCCAGAAGCTTGTGGCAGGGGGCCGCGGGGGAGCTGTTTTTT
TRBD1	NA	TRBJ1-2	TRBV5-5	CASSPSPGQGAHGYTF	TGTGCCAGCAGCCCCTCCCCGGGACAGGGGGCGCATGGCTACACCTTC